This T cell receptor (beta chain) was profiled in a study of cytotoxic CD8 clonotypes in ibrutinib-treated CLL. For the study at large: Of a cohort that held roughly eleven relapsed/refractory and some 14 treatment-naive patients, about 18 were IGHV unmutated. Median treatment time before response sampling was 12 months, range 6 to 36.

This table comes from immunoSEQ multiplex PCR, and its TCRdb copy is limited to in-frame clones, with some not included. The sample yields 50,000 or so clones, roughly 63% seen once. This clone was detected only a few times. The material was PBMCs, obtained after 24 months of ibrutinib treatment. The TCR originated in a human donor with chronic lymphocytic leukemia.

The CDR3 coding sequence is TGTGCCAGCAGCCCTTGGGCTAGTGGAAACACCATATATTTT. Amino acids: CASSPWASGNTIYF. The V gene is TRBV11-2, the J gene TRBJ1-3; D is undetermined. Trimming stripped 5 bases from V and 3 bases from J, with 11 bases between. Looked up from germline, CDR1 is SGHAT and CDR2 is FQNNGV. This CDR3 is 14 amino acids long.